This TCR beta chain was retrieved from a study of T cell changes during pregnancy in multiple sclerosis. Profiled with immunoSEQ multiplex PCR; TCRdb holds only in-frame clones, not every one. The sample holds some 140,000 clones, 90% to 96% seen once. The CDR3 sequence is 11 residues long. The germline V gene has CDR1 MGHDK and CDR2 SYGVNS. The germline V and J ends were trimmed by 4 bases and 5 bases, with 6 bases remaining between them. The material sequenced was peripheral blood, taken after pregnancy. V usage is TRBV25-1 and J usage is TRBJ2-7, with D uncertain. The TCR comes from a female donor with multiple sclerosis, enrolled in a pregnancy study. CDR3: CASSVADEQYF. For the CDR3, the DNA is TGTGCCAGCAGTGTAGCCGACGAGCAGTACTTC.